This note documents a single T cell receptor beta chain sequence. The data were taken from a study of CD8 T cells in Susac syndrome. At the level of the study: At blood draw, Susac syndrome patients were therapy-naive, on corticosteroids, or on intravenous immunoglobulin alone.

Random hexamers were used to reverse transcribe about 0.45 to 1 ug of RNA. A single record per CDR3 protein comes from TCRdb applying MiXCR to the immunoSEQ multiplex PCR reads. The table records 200,000 to 250,000 distinct CDR3 sequences, approximately 94% of them present only once. Trimming cost V 3 bases and J 2 bases; bases outside gene matches: 8. Germline CDR1 and CDR2: GTSNPN and SVGIG (reference sequence). This CDR3 has 15 residues. Material for sequencing was CD4+ T cells from PBMCs. The genes are TRBV30 and TRBJ2-3; the match to TRBD2 covers 7 bases. This clonotype originated in a human donor with Susac syndrome. The CDR3 spells CAWSWGGVITDTQYF. The CDR3 DNA is TGTGCCTGGAGCTGGGGAGGGGTGATCACAGATACGCAGTATTTT. The whole variable domain, filled in from reference TRBV30 and TRBJ2-3, reads SQTIHQWPATLVQPVGSPLSLECTVEGTSNPNLYWYRQAAGRGLQLLFYSVGIGQISSEVPQNLSASRPQDRQFILSSKKLLLSDSGFYLCAWSWGGVITDTQYFGPGTRLTVL.